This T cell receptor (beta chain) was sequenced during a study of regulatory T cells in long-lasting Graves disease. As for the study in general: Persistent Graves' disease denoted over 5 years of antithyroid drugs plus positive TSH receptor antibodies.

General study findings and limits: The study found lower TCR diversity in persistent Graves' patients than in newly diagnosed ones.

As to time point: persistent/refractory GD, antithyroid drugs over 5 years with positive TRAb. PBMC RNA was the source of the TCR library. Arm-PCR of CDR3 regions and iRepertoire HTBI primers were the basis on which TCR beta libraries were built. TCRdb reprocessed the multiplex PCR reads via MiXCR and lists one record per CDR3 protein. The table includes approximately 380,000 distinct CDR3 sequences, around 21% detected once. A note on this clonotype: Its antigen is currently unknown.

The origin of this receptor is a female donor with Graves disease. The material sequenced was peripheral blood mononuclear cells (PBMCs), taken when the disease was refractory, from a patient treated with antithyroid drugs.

In DNA form, the CDR3 reads TGTGCCAGCAGTTACCGACTAGGGCTGGGTCAGCCCCAGCATTTT. Amino acid sequence: CASSYRLGLGQPQHF. The chain uses TRBV6-5 and TRBJ1-5; no clear D gene. CDR3 length: 15 residues. From germline, CDR1 is MNHEY and CDR2 SVGAGI. The V gene lost 2 bases and the J gene lost 6 bases, with 14 bases spanning the gap.